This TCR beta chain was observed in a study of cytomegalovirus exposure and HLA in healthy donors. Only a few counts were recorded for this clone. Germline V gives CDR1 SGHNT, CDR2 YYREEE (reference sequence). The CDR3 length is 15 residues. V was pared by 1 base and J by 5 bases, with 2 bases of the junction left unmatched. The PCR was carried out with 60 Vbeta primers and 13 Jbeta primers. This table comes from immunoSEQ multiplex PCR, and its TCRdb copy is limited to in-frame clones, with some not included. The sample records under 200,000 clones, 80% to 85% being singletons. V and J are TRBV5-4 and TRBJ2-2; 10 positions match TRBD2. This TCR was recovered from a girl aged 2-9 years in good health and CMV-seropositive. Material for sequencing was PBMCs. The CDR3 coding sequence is TGTGCCAGCAGCTTGAAACTAGCGGGAACCGGGGAGCTGTTTTTT. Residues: CASSLKLAGTGELFF.